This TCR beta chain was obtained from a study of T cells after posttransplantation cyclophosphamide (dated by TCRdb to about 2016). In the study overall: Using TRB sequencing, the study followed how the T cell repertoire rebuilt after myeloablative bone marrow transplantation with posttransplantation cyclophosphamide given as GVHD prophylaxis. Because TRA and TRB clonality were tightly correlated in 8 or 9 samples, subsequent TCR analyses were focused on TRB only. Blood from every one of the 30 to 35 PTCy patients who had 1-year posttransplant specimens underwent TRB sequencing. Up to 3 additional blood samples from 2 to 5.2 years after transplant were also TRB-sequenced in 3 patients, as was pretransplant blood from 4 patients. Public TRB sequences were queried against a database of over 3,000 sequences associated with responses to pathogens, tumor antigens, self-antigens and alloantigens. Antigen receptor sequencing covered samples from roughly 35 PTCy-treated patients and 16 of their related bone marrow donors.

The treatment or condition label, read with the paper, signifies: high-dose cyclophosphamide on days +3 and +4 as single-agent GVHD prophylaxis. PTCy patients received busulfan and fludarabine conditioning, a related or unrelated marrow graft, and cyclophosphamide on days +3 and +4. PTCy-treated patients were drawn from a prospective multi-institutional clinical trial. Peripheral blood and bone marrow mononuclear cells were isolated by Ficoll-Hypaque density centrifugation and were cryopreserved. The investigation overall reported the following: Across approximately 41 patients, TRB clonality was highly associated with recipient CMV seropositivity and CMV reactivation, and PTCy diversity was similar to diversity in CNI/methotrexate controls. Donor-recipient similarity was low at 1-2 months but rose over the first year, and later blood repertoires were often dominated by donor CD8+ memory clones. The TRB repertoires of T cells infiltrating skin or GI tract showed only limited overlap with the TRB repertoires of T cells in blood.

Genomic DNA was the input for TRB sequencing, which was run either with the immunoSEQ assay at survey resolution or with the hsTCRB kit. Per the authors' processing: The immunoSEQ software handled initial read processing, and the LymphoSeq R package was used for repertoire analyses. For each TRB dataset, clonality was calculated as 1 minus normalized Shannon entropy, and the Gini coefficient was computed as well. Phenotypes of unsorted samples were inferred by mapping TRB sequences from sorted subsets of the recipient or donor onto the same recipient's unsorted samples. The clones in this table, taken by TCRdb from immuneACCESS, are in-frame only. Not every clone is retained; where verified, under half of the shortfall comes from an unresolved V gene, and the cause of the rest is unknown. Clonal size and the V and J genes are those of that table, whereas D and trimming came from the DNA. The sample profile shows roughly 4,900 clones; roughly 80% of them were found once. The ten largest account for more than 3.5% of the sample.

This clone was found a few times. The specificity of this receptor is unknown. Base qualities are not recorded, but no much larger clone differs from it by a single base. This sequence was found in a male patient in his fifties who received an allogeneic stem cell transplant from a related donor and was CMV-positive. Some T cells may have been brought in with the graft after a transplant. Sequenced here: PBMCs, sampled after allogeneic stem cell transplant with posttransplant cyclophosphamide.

The CDR3 corresponds to CARNTVDQPQHF. The DNA sequence is given as TGTGCCAGAAATACGGTAGATCAGCCCCAGCATTTT. The chain employs TRBV5-3 and TRBJ1-5; the D gene cannot be resolved reliably. TRBV5-3 is reported as an ORF; its role is uncertain. V gives up 6 bases and J gives up 5 bases, and the segment between their germline ends measures 9 bases. Inclusive of the bounding cysteine and phenylalanine, the CDR3 is 12 residues long. Of all the DNA, just the CDR3 is kept, 36 bases in frame from base 1.